The clone carrying this T cell receptor (beta chain) was seen a few times. Its antigen is still unknown. Between the trimmed V and J ends, which lost 1 base and 2 bases, there was a span of 9 bases. Germline CDR1 reads LNHDA; CDR2 reads SQIVND (reference sequence). CDR3 size: 14 residues. The sample is drawn from a study of radiation and T cells in renal cell carcinoma. Overall study findings and caveats: Only small tumor regions of about 1.1 g were sampled. Top 100 clonotypes averaged about 50% in irradiated versus about 45% in nephrectomy-only tumors. Top tumor clonotypes rose in blood 2 weeks post-radiation, then contracted.

The table came from immunoSEQ multiplex PCR; TCRdb's copy has only in-frame clones and leaves some out. Found here are 4,700 or so clones, roughly 53% of them singletons; the top ten hold about half. Treatment here: 15 Gy SBRT to primary tumor, nephrectomy 4 weeks later. The chain recombines TRBV19 with TRBJ2-7; no firm D call. Sequences were derived from tumor tissue, sampled from a patient whose treatment included radiotherapy and nephrectomy. The TCR originated in a man aged 55-75 years with renal cell carcinoma. CDR3 protein: CASSIAVQTYEQYF. The CDR3 DNA reads TGTGCCAGTAGTATAGCGGTCCAAACCTACGAGCAGTACTTC. The complete variable domain, with remaining parts taken from reference TRBV19 and TRBJ2-7, reads DGGITQSPKYLFRKEGQNVTLSCEQNLNHDAMYWYRQDPGQGLRLIYYSQIVNDFQKGDIAEGYSVSREKKESFPLTVTSAQKNPTAFYLCASSIAVQTYEQYFGPGTRLTVT.